Described below is a single T cell receptor beta chain sequence and its context. Its antigen is still unknown. The entry originates in a study of T cell responses to AZD1222 COVID-19 vaccine. Study observations and caveats: Among AZD1222 vaccinees, only five or six were seropositive at baseline.

Germline assignment: CDR1 SGHVS and CDR2 FNYEAQ. This CDR3 has 15 amino acids. V gave up 5 bases and J gave up 7 bases; unmatched junction bases: 5. Sequenced by immunoSEQ multiplex PCR; TCRdb stores in-frame clones only, minus some. The repertoire holds about 110,000 clones, around 91% seen once, with around 7.6% in the top ten. Source: peripheral blood, taken 28 days after the second AZD1222 dose. This TCR derives from an adult who received the AZD1222 COVID-19 vaccine. This chain links TRBV7-6 with TRBJ1-6, with 10 bases aligning to TRBD1. The CDR3 nucleotides read TGTGCCAGCAGCGGGACAGGGGTGAGAAATTCACCCCTCCACTTT. Translated, it gives CASSGTGVRNSPLHF.